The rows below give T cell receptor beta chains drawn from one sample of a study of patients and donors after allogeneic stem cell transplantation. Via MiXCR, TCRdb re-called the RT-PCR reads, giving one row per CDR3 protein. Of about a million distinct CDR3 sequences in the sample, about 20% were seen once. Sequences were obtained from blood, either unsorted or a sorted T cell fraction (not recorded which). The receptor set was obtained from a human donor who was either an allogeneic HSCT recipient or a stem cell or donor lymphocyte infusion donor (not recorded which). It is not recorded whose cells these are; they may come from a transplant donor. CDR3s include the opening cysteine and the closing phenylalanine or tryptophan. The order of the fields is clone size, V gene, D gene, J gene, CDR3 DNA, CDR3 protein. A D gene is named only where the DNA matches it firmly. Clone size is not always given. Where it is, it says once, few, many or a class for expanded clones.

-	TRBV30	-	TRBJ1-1	TGTGCCTGGAGTGTAAGGGTGAACACTGAAGCTTTCTTT	CAWSVRVNTEAFF
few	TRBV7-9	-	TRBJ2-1	TGTGCCAGCAGCATCCGGACCCCGAGCCAAGGCAATGAGCAGTTCTTC	CASSIRTPSQGNEQFF
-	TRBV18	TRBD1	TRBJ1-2	TGTGCCAGCTCACCGGAGGACAGGGGGCGAAGGGGCTACACCTTC	CASSPEDRGRRGYTF
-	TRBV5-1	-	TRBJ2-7	TGCGCCAGCAGCTTGACTTCAGCGAAAACCTACGAGCAGTACTTC	CASSLTSAKTYEQYF
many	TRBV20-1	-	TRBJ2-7	TGCAGTGCTAGACGCACAGGGTACGAGCAGTACTTC	CSARRTGYEQYF
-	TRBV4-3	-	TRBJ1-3	TGCGCCAGCAGCCAAGAAAAGGGGTACAACACCATATATTTT	CASSQEKGYNTIYF
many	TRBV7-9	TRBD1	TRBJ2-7	TGTGCCAGCAGCTGGGACAGGATCTCCTACGAGCAGTACTTC	CASSWDRISYEQYF
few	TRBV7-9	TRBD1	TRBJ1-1	TGTGCCAGCAGCTTAGCGGACAGGGTATGGACTGAAGCTTTCTTT	CASSLADRVWTEAFF
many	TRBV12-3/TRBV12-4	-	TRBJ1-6	TGTGCCAGCAGTTTACGGGCAGGGCAGAATTCACCCCTCCACTTT	CASSLRAGQNSPLHF
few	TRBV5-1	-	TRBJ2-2	TGCGCCAGCAGCCGGACAGAGGCCGGGGAGCTGTTTTTT	CASSRTEAGELFF
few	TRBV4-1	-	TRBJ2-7	TGCGCCAGCCAGGACTACTCCTCCTACGAGCAGTACTTC	CASQDYSSYEQYF
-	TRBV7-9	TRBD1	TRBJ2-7	TGTGCCAGCAGCTCATCGGGACAGGGGGCAGGGGAGCAGTACTTC	CASSSSGQGAGEQYF
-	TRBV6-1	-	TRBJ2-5	TGTGCCAGCAGTGAAGAGGTGGCAGGGGAGGAGACCCAGTACTTC	CASSEEVAGEETQYF
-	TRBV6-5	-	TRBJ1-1	TGTGCCAGCAGTTCGACTTGGGGCCCCCTGACGGCTTTCTTT	CASSSTWGPLTAFF
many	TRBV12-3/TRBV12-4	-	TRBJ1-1	TGTGCCAGCAGCCCACCGGGACGCAAGAACACTGAAGCTTTCTTT	CASSPPGRKNTEAFF
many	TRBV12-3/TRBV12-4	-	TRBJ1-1	TGTGCCAGCAGTCCCCAGGGACTCGGGGTGAACACTGAAGCTTTCTTT	CASSPQGLGVNTEAFF
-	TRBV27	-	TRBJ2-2	TGTGCCAGCAGTTCCCTGACCTCTGCACGGATAAGGAGCACCGGGGAGCTGTTTTTT	CASSSLTSARIRSTGELFF
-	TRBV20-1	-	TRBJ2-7	TGCAGTGCTAGAGAACCGGGAAACTACGAGCAGTACTTC	CSAREPGNYEQYF
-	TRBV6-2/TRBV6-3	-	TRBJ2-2	TGTGCCAGCAGTCTGGGGGTGGAAACCGGGGAGCTGTTTTTT	CASSLGVETGELFF
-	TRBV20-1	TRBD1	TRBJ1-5	TGCAGTGCTAGAGATTCCCGACAGGGGTATCAGCCCCAGCATTTT	CSARDSRQGYQPQHF
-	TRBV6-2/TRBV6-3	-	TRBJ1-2	TGTGCCAGCAGAAACACGACGGTCTATGGCTACACCTTC	CASRNTTVYGYTF
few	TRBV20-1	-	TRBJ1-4	TGCAGTGCTAGAGGGGGACGTGAAAAACTGTTTTTT	CSARGGREKLFF
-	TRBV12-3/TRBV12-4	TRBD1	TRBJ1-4	TGTGCCAGCAGGAGACAGGGACTGAGGGAAAAACTGTTTTTT	CASRRQGLREKLFF
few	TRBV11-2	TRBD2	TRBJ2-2	TGTGCCAGCAGCTTAAGACTAGCGGGAGGGGAGGCGCTGTTTTTT	CASSLRLAGGEALFF
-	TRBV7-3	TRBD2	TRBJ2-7	TGTGCCAGCAGCCGCCACCCCGGGACTAGCGGGATGTACGAGCAGTACTTC	CASSRHPGTSGMYEQYF
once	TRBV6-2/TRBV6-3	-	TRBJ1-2	TGTGCCTCACGGGCGATCGGAGGCGGCTACACCTTC	CASRAIGGGYTF
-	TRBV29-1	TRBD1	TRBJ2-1	TGCAGCGTTCGGGACAGGGCCCCGAATGAGCAGTTCTTC	CSVRDRAPNEQFF
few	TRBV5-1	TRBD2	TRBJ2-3	TGCGCCAGCAGCTCAGGACTAGCGGGACCGAACGATACGCAGTATTTT	CASSSGLAGPNDTQYF